This T cell receptor beta chain is drawn from a study of T cells in Graves' hyperthyroidism and ophthalmopathy. V gave up 6 bases and J gave up 3 bases, with 7 bases separating them. CDR3 length equals 11 residues. Germline V gives CDR1 DFQATT, CDR2 SNEGSKA (reference sequence). Amplification of TCR beta CDR3 regions used RNA as the template. An initial round of RT-PCR targeting the TCR CDR3 relied on the HTBI primer set. TCRdb reprocessed the multiplex PCR reads with MiXCR, giving one entry per CDR3 protein. The sample lists approximately 720,000 distinct CDR3 sequences, under 20% seen once, with 16% in the top ten. Turning to this clonotype: Its antigen is unidentified.

Findings and caveats of the study: A median roughly 6.6 months before onset, the model predicted ophthalmopathy.

Orbital computed tomography and thyroid ultrasound, together with serum TRAb and thyroxine and clinical symptoms, were used for diagnoses. This receptor was taken from a woman between 50 and 59 years old with Graves' hyperthyroidism that later progressed to Graves' ophthalmopathy. V usage is TRBV20-1 and J usage is TRBJ2-3, with D unclear. The sequenced sample was blood. The CDR3 loop is CSAQETDTQYF. CDR3 DNA: TGCAGTGCCCAGGAAACAGATACGCAGTATTTT.